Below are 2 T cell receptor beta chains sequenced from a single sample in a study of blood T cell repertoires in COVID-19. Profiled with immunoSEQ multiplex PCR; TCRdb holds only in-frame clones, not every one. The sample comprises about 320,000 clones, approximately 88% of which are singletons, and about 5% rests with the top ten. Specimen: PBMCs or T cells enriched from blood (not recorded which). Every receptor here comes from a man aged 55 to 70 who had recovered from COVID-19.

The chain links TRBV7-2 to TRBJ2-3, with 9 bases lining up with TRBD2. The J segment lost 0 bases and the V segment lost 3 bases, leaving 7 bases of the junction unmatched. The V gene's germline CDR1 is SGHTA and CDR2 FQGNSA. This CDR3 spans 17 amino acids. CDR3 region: CASSFTGTSSSTDTQYF. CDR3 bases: TGTGCCAGCAGCTTCACCGGGACTAGCAGTAGCACAGATACGCAGTATTTT.

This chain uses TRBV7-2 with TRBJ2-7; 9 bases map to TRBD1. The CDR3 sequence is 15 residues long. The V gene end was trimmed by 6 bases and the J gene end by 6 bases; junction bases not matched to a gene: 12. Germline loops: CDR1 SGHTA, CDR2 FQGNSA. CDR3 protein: CASSLWGQGTGEQYF. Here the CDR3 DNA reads TGTGCCAGCAGTTTGTGGGGACAGGGAACCGGCGAGCAGTACTTC.